Described below is a single T cell receptor beta chain sequence and its context. The antigen is not known. The missing conserved phenylalanine or tryptophan at the end of this CDR3 makes a read error likely. The data stem from a study of tumor-infiltrating lymphocytes in primary liver carcinoma. Study as a whole: Patients, male and female, were 30 to 69 years old. Read depth, roughly 3.65 to 8 million productive TCRbeta reads, did not differ significantly between tissues. Study-level points and caveats: Tumor region pairs shared more overlap than did tumor-adjacent and tumor-blood pairs.

The CDR3 runs 15 residues. Using a constant-region primer together with ProtoScript II reverse transcriptase, TCR beta cDNA was made from around 500 ng of total RNA. Libraries covering TCR beta were generated through three nested multiplex PCR rounds (using a slightly modified ARM-PCR). Primers for the first two PCR rounds were TRBV1-TRBV30 forward primers and a C-beta reverse primer (approximately 9 cycles per round). One entry per CDR3 protein, called by TCRdb with MiXCR from the multiplex PCR reads. The sample contains 65,000 to 80,000 distinct CDR3 sequences, over 60% of which appear only once. For each extraction, RNA and DNA were obtained together from about 19-30 mg of unsorted bulk tissue. Primary liver carcinoma, confirmed by histopathology, was surgically resected.

The rearrangement uses TRBV5-3 and TRBJ2-1, with 9 nucleotides matching TRBD1. TRBV5-3 is an ORF, and what it does is uncertain. The TCR originated in a man aged 40-49 years with primary liver carcinoma and hepatitis B virus infection. Sequenced sample: liver tumor tissue from sampling region 4. Indicated subset: tumor region T4, right-lateral pole. For the CDR3, the DNA is TGTGCCAGAAGCTTCCGGGACAGGGCCTATAATGAGCAGTTCTTA. It yields the protein CARSFRDRAYNEQFL.